This T cell receptor beta chain was identified in a study of T cells expressing NK-cell markers (TCRdb year 2020). For the wider study: In sorted CD3+CD56+NKG2C+, CD3+CD56+NKG2C- and CD3+CD56-NKG2C+ T-cell subsets from about 8 donors, TCR beta-chain repertoires were profiled. Of the eight sequenced donors, seven were found to be HCMV-seropositive and one was found to be HCMV-seronegative. Libraries were sequenced as 2 x 150 bp reads on Illumina HiSeq 2000/2500, MiSeq or NextSeq. The study sequenced eight donors, all healthy volunteers chosen at random: three men and five women. General conclusions and limits of the study: Those dominant clonotypes were again the most abundant among CD3+CD56-NKG2C+ cells in a handful of donors, at roughly 25-60.1%. For about 6 donors, the dominant CD3+CD56+NKG2C+ clonotypes were among the top 10 CD8+ clonotypes and accounted for about 1.0-7.0% of CD8+ T cells. Whether the expanded NKG2C-expressing T cell clones were specific for HCMV antigens remained unclear.

Concerning this clonotype: This clone's antigen is unknown.

CDR1 and CDR2 were assigned from the germline V gene as SGHVS and FQNEAQ. CDR3 length: 12 amino acids, cysteine to phenylalanine. No coding sequence is recorded. These reads were obtained on an Illumina HiSeq 2000. TCR beta cDNA libraries were made by 5'RACE template switching that added a universal primer site and unique molecular identifiers. Priming for cDNA synthesis came from the TCR beta constant segment, and two successive PCR amplification steps followed. The paper's processing steps were these. MIGEC was used to demultiplex reads and group the reads by UMI, and MiTCR was used to assemble and quantify clonotypes. To exclude erroneous sequences, any TCR cDNA sequence not supported by at least two reads was discarded. The tcR package was used for downstream repertoire analysis, and clonotypes were matched between fractions using CDR3 nucleotide sequence together with V segment. VDJmatch was used to annotate antigen specificity against VDJdb, with one amino acid substitution in CDR3 permitted. TCRdb reprocessed the sequencing reads and holds a single record per CDR3 protein sequence, with no DNA. TCRdb's processing, not the authors', yielded these V and J calls. This sample's table lists 500,000 or so distinct CDR3 sequences. Clones ranked in the top ten supply roughly 3.5% of the sample.

To determine HCMV serostatus, a commercial ELISA kit was used to detect HCMV-specific IgG in serum. Ficoll density gradient centrifugation was used to isolate peripheral blood mononuclear cells from blood. The TCR originated in a man in his late teens or twenties in good health. Donor details come from another sample of the same person, matched by shared clones. The chain is encoded by TRBV7-8 joined to TRBJ2-1; TCRdb indicates TRBD2, and absent DNA this call remains unverified. The sequencing input was blood T cells: a sorted CD56 or NKG2C T cell subset, CD4+ or CD8+ T cells, or bulk PBMC T cells (not recorded which). The CDR3 protein: CASGRFYNEQFF.